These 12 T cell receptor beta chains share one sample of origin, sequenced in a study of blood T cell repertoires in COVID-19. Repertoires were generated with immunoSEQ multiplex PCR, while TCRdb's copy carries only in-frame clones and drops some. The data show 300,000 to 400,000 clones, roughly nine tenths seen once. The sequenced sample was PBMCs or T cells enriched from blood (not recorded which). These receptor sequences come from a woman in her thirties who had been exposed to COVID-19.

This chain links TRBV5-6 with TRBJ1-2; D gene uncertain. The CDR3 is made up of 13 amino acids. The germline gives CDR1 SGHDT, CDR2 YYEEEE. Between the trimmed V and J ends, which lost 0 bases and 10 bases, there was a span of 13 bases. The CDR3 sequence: CASSLVQILDYTF. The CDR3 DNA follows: TGTGCCAGCAGCTTGGTACAGATTCTCGACTACACCTTC. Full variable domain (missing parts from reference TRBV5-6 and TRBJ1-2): DAGVTQSPTHLIKTRGQQVTLRCSPKSGHDTVSWYQQALGQGPQFIFQYYEEEERQRGNFPDRFSGHQFPNYSSELNVNALLLGDSALYLCASSLVQILDYTFGSGTRLTVV.

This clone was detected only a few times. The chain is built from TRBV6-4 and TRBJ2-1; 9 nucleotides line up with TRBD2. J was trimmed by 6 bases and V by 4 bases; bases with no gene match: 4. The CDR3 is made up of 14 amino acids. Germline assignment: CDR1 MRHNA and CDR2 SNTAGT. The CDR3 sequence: CASSASGGPNEQFF. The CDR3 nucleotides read TGTGCCAGCAGTGCGAGCGGGGGGCCCAATGAGCAGTTCTTC.

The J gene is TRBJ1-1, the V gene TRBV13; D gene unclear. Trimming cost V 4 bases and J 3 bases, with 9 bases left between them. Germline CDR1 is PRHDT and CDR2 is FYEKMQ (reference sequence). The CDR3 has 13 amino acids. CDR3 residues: CASSSYRDTEAFF. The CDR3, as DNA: TGTGCCAGCAGCTCGTACAGAGACACTGAAGCTTTCTTT.

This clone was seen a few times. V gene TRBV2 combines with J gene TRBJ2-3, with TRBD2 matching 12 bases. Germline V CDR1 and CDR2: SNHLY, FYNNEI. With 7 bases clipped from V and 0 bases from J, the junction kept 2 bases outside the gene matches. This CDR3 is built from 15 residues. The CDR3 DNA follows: TGTGCCAGCAATGGACTAGCGGGAAGCACAGATACGCAGTATTTT. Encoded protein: CASNGLAGSTDTQYF.

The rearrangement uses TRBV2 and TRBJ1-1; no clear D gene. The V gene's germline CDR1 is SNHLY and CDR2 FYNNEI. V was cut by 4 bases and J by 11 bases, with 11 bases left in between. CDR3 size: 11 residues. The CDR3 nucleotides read TGTGCCAGCAGTGTAGAGATCGGGGCTTTCTTT. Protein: CASSVEIGAFF.

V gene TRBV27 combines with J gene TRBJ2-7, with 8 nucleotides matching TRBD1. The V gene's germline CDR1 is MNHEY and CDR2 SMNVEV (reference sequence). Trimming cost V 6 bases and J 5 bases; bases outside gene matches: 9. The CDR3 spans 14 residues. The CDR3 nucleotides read TGTGCCAGCAGCTTACCGGACAGGGTAGACGAGCAGTACTTC. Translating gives CASSLPDRVDEQYF.

The CDR3 nucleotides read TGTGCCAGCAGCTTTGGACAGGGGAACTATGGCTACACCTTC. Encoded protein: CASSFGQGNYGYTF. The chain couples TRBV7-8 to TRBJ1-2; 9 bases map to TRBD1. The CDR3 has 14 residues. Germline V CDR1 and CDR2: SGHVS, FQNEAQ. V lost 3 bases and J lost 2; bases outside the gene matches: 1.

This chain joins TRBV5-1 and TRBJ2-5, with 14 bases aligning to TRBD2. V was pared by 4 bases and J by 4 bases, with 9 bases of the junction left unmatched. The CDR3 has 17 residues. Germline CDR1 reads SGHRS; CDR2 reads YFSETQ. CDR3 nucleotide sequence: TGCGCCAGCAGCCAGACTAGCGGGGGGGCGATACGAGAGACCCAGTACTTC. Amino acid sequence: CASSQTSGGAIRETQYF.

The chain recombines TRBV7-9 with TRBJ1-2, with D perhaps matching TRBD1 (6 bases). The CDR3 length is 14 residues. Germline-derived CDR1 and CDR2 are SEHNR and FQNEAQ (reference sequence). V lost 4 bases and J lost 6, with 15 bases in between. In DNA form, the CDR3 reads TGTGCCAGCAGCTCATACGACAGGTTGAATGGCTACACCTTC. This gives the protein CASSSYDRLNGYTF.

The CDR3 sequence is CASSAAMGQSYGYTF. For the CDR3, the DNA is TGTGCCAGCAGCGCCGCGATGGGACAGTCCTATGGCTACACCTTC. The chain combines TRBV9 with TRBJ1-2, with 7 bases matching TRBD1. From germline, CDR1 is SGDLS and CDR2 YYNGEE. The CDR3 covers 15 residues. The V gene end was trimmed by 3 bases and the J gene end by 4 bases; junction bases not matched to a gene: 9.

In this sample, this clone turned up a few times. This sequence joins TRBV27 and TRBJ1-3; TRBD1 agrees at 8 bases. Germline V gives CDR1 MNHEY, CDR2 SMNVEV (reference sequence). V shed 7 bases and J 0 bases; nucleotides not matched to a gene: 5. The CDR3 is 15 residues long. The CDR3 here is CASKQTGDSGNTIYF. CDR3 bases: TGTGCCAGCAAACAGACAGGGGACTCTGGAAACACCATATATTTT.

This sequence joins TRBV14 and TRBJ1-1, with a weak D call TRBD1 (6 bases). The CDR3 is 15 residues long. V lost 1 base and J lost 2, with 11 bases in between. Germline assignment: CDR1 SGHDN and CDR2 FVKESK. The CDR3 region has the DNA TGTGCCAGCAGCCAAGGGTGGGGGCCTAACACTGAAGCTTTCTTT. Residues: CASSQGWGPNTEAFF.